This TCR beta chain emerged from a study of T cell changes during pregnancy in multiple sclerosis. The repertoire was sequenced with immunoSEQ multiplex PCR; TCRdb's copy has only in-frame clones and lacks some. The sample has around 57,000 clones, about nine tenths seen once. V was trimmed by 4 bases and J by 1 base, leaving 11 bases between them. Per the germline V gene, CDR1 is LNHDA and CDR2 is SQIVND (reference sequence). The CDR3 is 14 residues long. The sequences come from peripheral blood, collected in the third trimester of pregnancy. The receptor was derived from a female donor in good health, enrolled as a control in a pregnancy study. V and J are TRBV19 and TRBJ2-7; D is perhaps TRBD1 (6 bases). CDR3 sequence reads: CASSTYRDSYEQYF. The CDR3 nucleotides are TGTGCCAGTAGTACCTACAGGGATTCCTACGAGCAGTACTTC.